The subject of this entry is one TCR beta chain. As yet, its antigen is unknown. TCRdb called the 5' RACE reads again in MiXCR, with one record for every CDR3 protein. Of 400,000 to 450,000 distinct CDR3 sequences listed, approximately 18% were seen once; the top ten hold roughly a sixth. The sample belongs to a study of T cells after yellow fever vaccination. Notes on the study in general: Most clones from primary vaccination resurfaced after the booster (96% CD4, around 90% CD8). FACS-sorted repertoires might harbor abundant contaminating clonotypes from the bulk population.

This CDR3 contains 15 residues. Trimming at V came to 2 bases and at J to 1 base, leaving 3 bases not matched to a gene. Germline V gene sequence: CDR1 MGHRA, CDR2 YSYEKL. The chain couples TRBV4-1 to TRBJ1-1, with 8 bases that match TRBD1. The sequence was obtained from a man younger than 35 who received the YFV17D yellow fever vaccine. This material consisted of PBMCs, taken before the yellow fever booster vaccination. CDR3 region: CASSQSGTGNTEAFF. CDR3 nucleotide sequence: TGCGCCAGCAGCCAATCCGGGACAGGGAACACTGAAGCTTTCTTT.